The sequence of this TCR beta chain was determined in a study of shared clonotypes between healthy human individuals. All donors were Caucasian adults living in Nashville, Tennessee. The CDR3 has 13 amino acids. Germline V gene data show CDR1 as SGHVS and CDR2 as FQNEAQ. Trimming pared 0 bases from V and 3 bases from J, leaving 5 bases between. Profiling relied on immunoSEQ multiplex PCR, and the TCRdb table lists in-frame clones only, not all of them. The sample consists of 2,500,000 or so clones, around nine tenths of them appearing once. This clonotype was obtained from a man aged 18 to 29 in good health. The sequenced sample was naive CD4+ T cells sorted from blood. Subset described: CD45RA+ positively selected. The V and J genes are TRBV7-8 and TRBJ1-1; D is uncertain. The CDR3 DNA reads TGTGCCAGCAGCTTAGCGTCCCACACTGAAGCTTTCTTT. It yields the protein CASSLASHTEAFF.